This T cell receptor (beta chain) stems from a study of T cell responses to AZD1222 COVID-19 vaccine. Findings of the study overall: The donor group comprised mostly white British people and more females; the analysis possibly underestimated clonal diversity. Compared with day 0, the breadth and depth of the Spike-specific TCR repertoire rose significantly after two doses of AZD1222. Unmutated variant regions are reportedly the target of nearly half of TCRs that are spike-specific.

V gave up 7 bases and J gave up 5 bases, with 10 bases separating them. Germline loops: CDR1 MNHEY, CDR2 SMNVEV (reference sequence). This CDR3 is 12 amino acids long. Concerning this clone: Its antigen is currently unknown.

The data were produced by immunoSEQ multiplex PCR, yet TCRdb's version contains in-frame clones alone and is incomplete. The sample records about 200,000 clones, roughly 92% being singletons. This clonotype was sampled from an adult who received the AZD1222 COVID-19 vaccine. V and J are TRBV27 and TRBJ2-3; tentative D call: TRBD2 (6 bases). The sequenced sample was peripheral blood, obtained 28 days after the second AZD1222 dose. CDR3 loop: CASKTRGDTQYF. The CDR3 DNA sequence: TGTGCCAGCAAGACTAGGGGAGATACGCAGTATTTT.